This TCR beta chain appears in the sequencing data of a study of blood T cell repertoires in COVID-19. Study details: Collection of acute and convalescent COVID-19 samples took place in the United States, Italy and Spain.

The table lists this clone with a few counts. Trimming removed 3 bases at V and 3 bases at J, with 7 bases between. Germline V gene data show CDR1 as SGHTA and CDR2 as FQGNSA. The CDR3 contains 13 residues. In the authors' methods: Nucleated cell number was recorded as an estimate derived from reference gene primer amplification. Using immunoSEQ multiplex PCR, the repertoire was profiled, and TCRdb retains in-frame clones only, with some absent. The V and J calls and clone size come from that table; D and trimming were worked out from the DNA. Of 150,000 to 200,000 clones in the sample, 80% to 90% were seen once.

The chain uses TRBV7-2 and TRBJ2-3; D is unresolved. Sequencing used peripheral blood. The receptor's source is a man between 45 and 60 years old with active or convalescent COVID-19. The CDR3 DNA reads TGTGCCAGCAGCTTTTGGCAGACAGATACGCAGTATTTT. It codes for CASSFWQTDTQYF. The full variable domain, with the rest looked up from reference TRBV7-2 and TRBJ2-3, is GAGVSQSPSNKVTEKGKDVELRCDPISGHTALYWYRQSLGQGLEFLIYFQGNSAPDKSGLPSDRFSAERTGGSVSTLTIQRTQQEDSAVYLCASSFWQTDTQYFGPGTRLTVL.